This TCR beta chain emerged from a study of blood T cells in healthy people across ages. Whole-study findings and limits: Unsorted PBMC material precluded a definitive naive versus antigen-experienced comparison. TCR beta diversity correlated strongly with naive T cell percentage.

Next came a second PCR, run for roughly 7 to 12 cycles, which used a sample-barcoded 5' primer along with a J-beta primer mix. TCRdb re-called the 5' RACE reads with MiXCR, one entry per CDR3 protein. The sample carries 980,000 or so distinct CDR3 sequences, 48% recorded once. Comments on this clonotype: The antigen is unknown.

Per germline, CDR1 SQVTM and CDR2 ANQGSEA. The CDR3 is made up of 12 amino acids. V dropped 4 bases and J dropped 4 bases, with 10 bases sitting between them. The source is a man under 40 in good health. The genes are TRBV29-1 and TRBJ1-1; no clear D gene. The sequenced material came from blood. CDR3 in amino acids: CSVAAGSTEAFF. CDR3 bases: TGCAGCGTTGCGGCGGGGAGCACTGAAGCTTTCTTT.